Listed below are T cell receptor beta chains from one sample, sequenced in a study of blood T cell repertoires in COVID-19. The data were produced by immunoSEQ multiplex PCR, yet TCRdb's version contains in-frame clones alone and is incomplete. The top ten clones hold 3% to 3.5% of a sample with roughly 100,000 clones, around nine tenths of them seen once. Sequenced: peripheral blood. All receptors come from a man aged 50-59 years in a cohort sampled during active COVID-19. CDR3s leave out the opening cysteine and the closing phenylalanine or tryptophan. The order of the fields is V gene, J gene, CDR3 protein.

V: TRBV5-6; J: TRBJ1-2; CDR3: ASSLGLGYT
V: TRBV9; J: TRBJ2-1; CDR3: ASSVVTRPLSYNEQF
V: TRBV3-1/TRBV3-2; J: TRBJ2-5; CDR3: ASSRRASETQY
V: TRBV5-1; J: TRBJ2-2; CDR3: ASSLFANTGELF
V: TRBV4-1; J: TRBJ2-1; CDR3: ASSQTGIMGQDEQF
V: TRBV6-5; J: TRBJ2-3; CDR3: ASRTGTSGTDTQY
V: TRBV7-8; J: TRBJ2-7; CDR3: ASSSRDSARHEQY
V: TRBV12-2; J: TRBJ1-1; CDR3: ARAAQGHLNTEAF
V: TRBV19; J: TRBJ1-2; CDR3: ASSIPVRGSGGYT
V: TRBV6-5; J: TRBJ2-3; CDR3: ASTVTGGSTDTQY
V: TRBV9; J: TRBJ1-5; CDR3: ASSVGQGNQPQH
V: TRBV7-8; J: TRBJ2-6; CDR3: ASSPSGGAQGSSGANVLT